The sequence of this TCR beta chain was determined in a study of T cells in Graves' hyperthyroidism and ophthalmopathy. Trimming pared 6 bases from V and 4 bases from J, leaving 12 bases between. The CDR3 has 13 residues. Germline V gene lookup returns CDR1 MNHEY and CDR2 SVGEGT. Initially, at the first diagnosis of hyperthyroidism and before any ophthalmopathy symptoms, blood was sampled. This clonotype was detected many times. Authors of the study amplified TCR beta CDR3 regions from RNA transcripts. The HTBI primer set was used in a first-round RT-PCR of the TCR CDR3. TCRdb independently ran MiXCR on the multiplex PCR reads; one entry per CDR3 protein. The sample carries some 600,000 distinct CDR3 sequences, roughly 14% recorded once.

This chain joins TRBV6-2 or TRBV6-3 and TRBJ1-1, with D tentatively TRBD1 (6 bases). This TCR was sampled from a woman aged 25 to 39 with Graves' hyperthyroidism that later progressed to Graves' ophthalmopathy. Sequencing was done on a sample of blood. Here the CDR3 reads CASRLTGSTEAFF. The CDR3 nucleotides read TGTGCCAGCAGATTAACAGGGTCCACTGAAGCTTTCTTT.